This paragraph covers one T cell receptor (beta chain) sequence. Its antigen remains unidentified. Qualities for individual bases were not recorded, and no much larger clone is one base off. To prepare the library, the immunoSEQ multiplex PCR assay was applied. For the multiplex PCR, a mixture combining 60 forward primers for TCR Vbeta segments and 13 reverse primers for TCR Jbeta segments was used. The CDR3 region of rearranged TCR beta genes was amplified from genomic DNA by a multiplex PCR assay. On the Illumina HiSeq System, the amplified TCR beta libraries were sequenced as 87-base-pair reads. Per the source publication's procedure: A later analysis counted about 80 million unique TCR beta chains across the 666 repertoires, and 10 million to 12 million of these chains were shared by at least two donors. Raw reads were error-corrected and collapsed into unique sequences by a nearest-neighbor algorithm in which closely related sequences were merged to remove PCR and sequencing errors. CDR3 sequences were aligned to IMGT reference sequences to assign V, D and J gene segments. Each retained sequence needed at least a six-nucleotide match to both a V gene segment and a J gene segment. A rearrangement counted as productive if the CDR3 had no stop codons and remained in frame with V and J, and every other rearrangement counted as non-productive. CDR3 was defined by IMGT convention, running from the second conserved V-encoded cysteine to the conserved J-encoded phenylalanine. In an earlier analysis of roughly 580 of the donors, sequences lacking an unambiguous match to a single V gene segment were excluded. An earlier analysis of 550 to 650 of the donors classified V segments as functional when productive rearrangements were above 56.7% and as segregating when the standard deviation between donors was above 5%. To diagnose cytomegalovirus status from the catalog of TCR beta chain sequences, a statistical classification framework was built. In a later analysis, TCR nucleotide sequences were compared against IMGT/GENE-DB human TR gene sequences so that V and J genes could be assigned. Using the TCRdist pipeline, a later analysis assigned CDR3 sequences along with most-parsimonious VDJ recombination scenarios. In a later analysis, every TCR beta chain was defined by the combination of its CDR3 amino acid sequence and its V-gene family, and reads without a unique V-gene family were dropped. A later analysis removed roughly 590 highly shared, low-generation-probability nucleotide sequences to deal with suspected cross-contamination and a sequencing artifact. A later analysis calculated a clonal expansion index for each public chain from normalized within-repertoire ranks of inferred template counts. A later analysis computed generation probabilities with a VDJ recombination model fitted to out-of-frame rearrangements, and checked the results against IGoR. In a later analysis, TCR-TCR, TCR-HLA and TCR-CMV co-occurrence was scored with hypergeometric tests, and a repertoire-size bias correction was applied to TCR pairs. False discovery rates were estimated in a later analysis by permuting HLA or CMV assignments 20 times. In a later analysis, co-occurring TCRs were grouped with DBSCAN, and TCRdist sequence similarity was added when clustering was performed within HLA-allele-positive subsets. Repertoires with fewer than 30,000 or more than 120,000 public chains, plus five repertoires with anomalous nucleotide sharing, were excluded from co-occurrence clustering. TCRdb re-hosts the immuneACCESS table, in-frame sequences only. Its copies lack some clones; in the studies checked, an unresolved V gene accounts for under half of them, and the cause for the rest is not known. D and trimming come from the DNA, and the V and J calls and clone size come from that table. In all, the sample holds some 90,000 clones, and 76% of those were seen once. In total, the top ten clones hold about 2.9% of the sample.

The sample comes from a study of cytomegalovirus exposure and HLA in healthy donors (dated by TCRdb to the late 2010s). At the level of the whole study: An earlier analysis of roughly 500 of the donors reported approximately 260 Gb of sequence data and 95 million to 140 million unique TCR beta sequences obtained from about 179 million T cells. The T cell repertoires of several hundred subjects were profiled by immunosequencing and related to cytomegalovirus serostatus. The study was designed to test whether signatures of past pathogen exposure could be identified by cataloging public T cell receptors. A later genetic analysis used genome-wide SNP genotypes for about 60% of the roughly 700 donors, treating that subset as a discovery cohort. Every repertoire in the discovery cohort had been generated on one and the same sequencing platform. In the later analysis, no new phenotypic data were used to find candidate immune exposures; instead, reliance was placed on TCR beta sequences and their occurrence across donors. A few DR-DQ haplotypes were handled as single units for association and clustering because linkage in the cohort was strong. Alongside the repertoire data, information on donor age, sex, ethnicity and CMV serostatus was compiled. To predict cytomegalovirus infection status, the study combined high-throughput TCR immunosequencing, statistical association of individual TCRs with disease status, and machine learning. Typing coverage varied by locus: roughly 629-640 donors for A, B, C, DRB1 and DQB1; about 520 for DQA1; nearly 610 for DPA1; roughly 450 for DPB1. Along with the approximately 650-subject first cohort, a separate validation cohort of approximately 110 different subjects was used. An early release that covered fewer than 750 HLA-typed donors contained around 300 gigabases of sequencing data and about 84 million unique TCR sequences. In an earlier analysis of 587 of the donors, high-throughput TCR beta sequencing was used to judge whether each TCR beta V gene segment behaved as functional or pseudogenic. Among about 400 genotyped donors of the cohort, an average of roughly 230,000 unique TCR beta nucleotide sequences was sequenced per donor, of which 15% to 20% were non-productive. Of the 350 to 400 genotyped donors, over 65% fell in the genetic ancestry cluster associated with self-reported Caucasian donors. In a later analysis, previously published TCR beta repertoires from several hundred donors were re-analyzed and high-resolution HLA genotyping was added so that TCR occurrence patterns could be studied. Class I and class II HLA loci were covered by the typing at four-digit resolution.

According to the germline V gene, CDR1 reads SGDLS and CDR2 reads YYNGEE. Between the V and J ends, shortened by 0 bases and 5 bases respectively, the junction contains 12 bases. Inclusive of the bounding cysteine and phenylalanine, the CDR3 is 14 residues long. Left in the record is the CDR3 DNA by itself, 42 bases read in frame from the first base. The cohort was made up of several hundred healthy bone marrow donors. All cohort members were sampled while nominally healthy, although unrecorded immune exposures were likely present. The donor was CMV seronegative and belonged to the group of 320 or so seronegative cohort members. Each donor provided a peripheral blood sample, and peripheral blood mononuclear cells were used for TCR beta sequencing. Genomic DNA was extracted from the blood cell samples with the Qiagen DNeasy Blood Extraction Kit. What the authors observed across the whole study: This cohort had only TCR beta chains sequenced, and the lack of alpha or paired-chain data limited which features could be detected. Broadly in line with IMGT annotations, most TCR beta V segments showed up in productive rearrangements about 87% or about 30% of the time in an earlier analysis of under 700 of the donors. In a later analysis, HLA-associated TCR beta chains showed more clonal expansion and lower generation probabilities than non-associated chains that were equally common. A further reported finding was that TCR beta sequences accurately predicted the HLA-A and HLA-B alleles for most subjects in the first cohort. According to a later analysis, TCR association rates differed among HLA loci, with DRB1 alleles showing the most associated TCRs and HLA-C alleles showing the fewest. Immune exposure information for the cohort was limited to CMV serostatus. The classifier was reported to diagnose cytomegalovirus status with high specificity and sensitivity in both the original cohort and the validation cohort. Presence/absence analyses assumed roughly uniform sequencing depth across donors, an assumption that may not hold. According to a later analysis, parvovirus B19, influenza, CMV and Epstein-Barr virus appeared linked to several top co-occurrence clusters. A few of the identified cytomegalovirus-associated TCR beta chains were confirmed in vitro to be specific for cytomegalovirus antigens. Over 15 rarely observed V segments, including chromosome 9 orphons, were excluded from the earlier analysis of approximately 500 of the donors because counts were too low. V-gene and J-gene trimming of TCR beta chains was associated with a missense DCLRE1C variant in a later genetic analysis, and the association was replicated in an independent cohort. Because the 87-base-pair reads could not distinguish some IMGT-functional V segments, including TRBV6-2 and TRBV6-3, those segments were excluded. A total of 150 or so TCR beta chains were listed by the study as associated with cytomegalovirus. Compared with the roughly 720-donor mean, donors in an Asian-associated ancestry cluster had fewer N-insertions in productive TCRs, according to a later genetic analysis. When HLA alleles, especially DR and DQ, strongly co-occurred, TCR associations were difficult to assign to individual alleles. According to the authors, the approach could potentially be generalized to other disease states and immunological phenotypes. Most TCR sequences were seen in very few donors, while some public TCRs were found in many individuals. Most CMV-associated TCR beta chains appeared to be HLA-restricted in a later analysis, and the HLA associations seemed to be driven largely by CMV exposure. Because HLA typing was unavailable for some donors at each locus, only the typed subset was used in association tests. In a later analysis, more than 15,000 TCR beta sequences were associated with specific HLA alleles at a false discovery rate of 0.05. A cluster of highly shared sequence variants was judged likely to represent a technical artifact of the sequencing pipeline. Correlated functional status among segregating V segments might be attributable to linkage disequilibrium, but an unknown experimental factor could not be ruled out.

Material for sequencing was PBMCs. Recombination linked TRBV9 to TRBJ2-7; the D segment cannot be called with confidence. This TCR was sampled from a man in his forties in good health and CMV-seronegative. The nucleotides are TGTGCCAGCAGCGTAGACAGTCTACCGGACGAGCAGTACTTC. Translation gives CASSVDSLPDEQYF.